These 29 T cell receptor beta chains share one sample of origin, sequenced in a study of blood T cell repertoires in COVID-19. Clones were sequenced by immunoSEQ multiplex PCR, and TCRdb holds only the in-frame ones, with some missing. The table has approximately 200,000 clones, around 87% seen once. What was sequenced was peripheral blood. The receptor source for this set is a man aged 55-75 years who had recovered from COVID-19.

The chain uses TRBV5-1 and TRBJ2-3; 12 nucleotides match TRBD2. With V trimmed by 7 bases and J by 1 base, 7 bases remained unmatched. The CDR3 has 16 amino acids. Looked up from germline, CDR1 is SGHRS and CDR2 is YFSETQ. DNA of the CDR3: TGCGCCAGCGGTCGACTAGCGGGGGTTGGCACAGATACGCAGTATTTT. Encoded protein: CASGRLAGVGTDTQYF.

The chain couples TRBV2 to TRBJ2-7; tentatively, D is TRBD1 (6 bases). The CDR3 has 13 amino acids. Germline lookup yields CDR1 SNHLY and CDR2 FYNNEI. The chain's CDR3 is CVSRQASSYEQYF. The CDR3 DNA reads as TGTGTGAGCCGACAGGCGAGCTCCTACGAGCAGTACTTC.

This clone was observed once. The chain's CDR3 is CASRIGWNTGELFF. The CDR3 coding sequence is TGTGCCAGTAGAATCGGGTGGAACACCGGGGAGCTGTTTTTT. This rearrangement joins TRBV19 to TRBJ2-2; D gene ambiguous. CDR1 LNHDA and CDR2 SQIVND come from the germline V gene (reference sequence). The CDR3 totals 14 residues. V was shortened by 6 bases and J by 1 base, with 9 bases between the two germline ends.

The rearrangement links TRBV5-4 to TRBJ2-1; D not resolved. V lost 0 bases and J lost 5, with 3 bases in between. CDR3 length: 12 amino acids. Germline V gene sequence: CDR1 SGHNT, CDR2 YYREEE (reference sequence). The CDR3 loop is CASSLAHNEQFF. The CDR3 nucleotides read TGTGCCAGCAGCTTGGCTCACAATGAGCAGTTCTTC.

The rearrangement uses TRBV5-1 and TRBJ1-1; tentative D call: TRBD1 (6 bases). The CDR3 totals 15 residues. The V end was cut by 4 bases, the J end by 10 bases, with 23 bases between. CDR1 is SGHRS, CDR2 YFSETQ, per germline. Here the CDR3 DNA reads TGCGCCAGCAGCCTCGACAGGCCCGCTCGACTGGGAGCTTTCTTT. Translation: CASSLDRPARLGAFF.

The chain combines TRBV5-1 with TRBJ1-1, with TRBD1 identical over 7 bases. The length of the CDR3 is 17 residues. Germline V gene lookup returns CDR1 SGHRS and CDR2 YFSETQ. The V and J ends lost 1 base and 2 bases, in that order; junction bases with no gene match: 11. CDR3 protein: CASSLFGAGTDNTEAFF. In DNA, the CDR3 is TGCGCCAGCAGCTTGTTTGGGGCGGGGACAGATAACACTGAAGCTTTCTTT.

This chain links TRBV28 with TRBJ1-1, with unresolved D. The germline gives CDR1 MDHEN, CDR2 SYDVKM. This CDR3 has 13 amino acids. Trimming took 3 bases from V and 4 from J, leaving 9 bases between them. Here the CDR3 reads CASSFDGSTEAFF. CDR3 DNA sequence: TGTGCCAGCAGTTTCGACGGGAGCACTGAAGCTTTCTTT.

The chain carries TRBV7-8 and TRBJ1-3; D unclear. Trimming pared 1 base from V and 2 bases from J, leaving 3 bases between. The CDR3 covers 13 residues. CDR1 is SGHVS, CDR2 FQNEAQ, per germline. CDR3 amino acids: CASSLGTGNTIYF. The CDR3 nucleotides are TGTGCCAGCAGCTTAGGTACTGGAAACACCATATATTTT.

V usage is TRBV2 and J usage is TRBJ1-2; D gene unclear. The V end lost 3 bases, the J end lost 6 bases, and 14 bases lay between the germline ends. The CDR3 is 14 amino acids. Germline V CDR1 and CDR2: SNHLY, FYNNEI. DNA of the CDR3: TGTGCCAGCAGTGAGATAAGTCCAGCGGATGGCTACACCTTC. This encodes CASSEISPADGYTF.

This chain joins TRBV6-5 and TRBJ1-5; D is perhaps TRBD1 (5 bases). V lost 6 bases, J lost 7 bases, and 19 bases lay in between. CDR1 and CDR2 from the germline V gene are MNHEY and SVGAGI. The CDR3 consists of 15 residues. Written as DNA, the CDR3 is TGTGCCAGCAGACTAAGGGGCGACAGCGGGCAGCCCCAGCATTTT. Its translation: CASRLRGDSGQPQHF.

CDR3 bases: TGCGCCAGCAGCCCGACCCCCAGCGAGCCCACTGAAGCTTTCTTT. Protein: CASSPTPSEPTEAFF. The V and J genes are TRBV4-1 and TRBJ1-1; D uncertain. V lost 4 bases and J 4 bases, leaving 16 bases between the germline ends. The CDR3 contains 15 residues. The V gene's germline CDR1 is MGHRA and CDR2 YSYEKL.

This clone was counted only a few times. J is TRBJ2-5 and V is TRBV19; D not resolved. CDR1 LNHDA and CDR2 SQIVND come from the germline V gene (reference sequence). The V and J ends lost 9 bases and 2 bases respectively, with 13 bases between them. This CDR3 has 13 amino acids. This chain's CDR3 is CASSYSFQETQYF. The CDR3 nucleotides are TGTGCCAGCTCTTACTCTTTTCAAGAGACCCAGTACTTC.

The rearrangement joins TRBV29-1 to TRBJ2-5; D remains ambiguous. This CDR3 comprises 13 residues. Per the germline V gene, CDR1 is SQVTM and CDR2 is ANQGSEA. Trimming removed 7 bases from V and 1 base from J, with 13 bases in between. CDR3 in amino acids: CSAQLWAQETQYF. The CDR3 coding sequence is TGCAGCGCCCAGTTGTGGGCCCAAGAGACCCAGTACTTC.

The chain links TRBV28 to TRBJ1-2, with D possibly being TRBD1 (5 bases). CDR1 is MDHEN and CDR2 is SYDVKM in the germline V gene. The CDR3 is 15 residues long. Deletions cut 7 bases from V and 1 base from J, with 16 bases between. The CDR3: CASTKGGTFNYGYTF. The CDR3 nucleotides are TGTGCCAGCACCAAAGGTGGGACTTTTAACTATGGCTACACCTTC.

This sequence joins TRBV7-9 and TRBJ2-7, with 8 bases lining up with TRBD1. In germline, CDR1 is SEHNR, CDR2 FQNEAQ (reference sequence). V shed 5 bases and J 0 bases; nucleotides not matched to a gene: 3. The CDR3 is 14 amino acids. In DNA form, the CDR3 reads TGTGCCAGCAGCGAGACAGGGGTCTCCTACGAGCAGTACTTC. Its protein product is CASSETGVSYEQYF.

The chain carries TRBV28 and TRBJ2-7; 10 bases are a match to TRBD1. The CDR3 covers 14 residues. Germline V lookup: CDR1 MDHEN, CDR2 SYDVKM. V lost 10 bases and J lost 3; bases outside the gene matches: 9. The CDR3 sequence is CATRGTGAYYEQYF. The CDR3 bases are TGTGCCACCAGGGGGACAGGGGCATACTACGAGCAGTACTTC. The variable domain in full, with the rest retrieved from reference TRBV28 and TRBJ2-7, is DVKVTQSSRYLVKRTGEKVFLECVQDMDHENMFWYRQDPGLGLRLIYFSYDVKMKEKGDIPEGYSVSREKKERFSLILESASTNQTSMYLCATRGTGAYYEQYFGPGTRLTVT.

This chain joins TRBV5-1 and TRBJ2-5; 7 nucleotides agree with TRBD2. Germline-derived CDR1 and CDR2 are SGHRS and YFSETQ. The CDR3 is made up of 13 amino acids. V dropped 6 bases and J dropped 5; count of bases not matched to a gene: 7. The DNA of the CDR3 is TGCGCCAGCACCCCACTAGCGTCCGAGACCCAGTACTTC. Encoded protein: CASTPLASETQYF.

The CDR3 here is CASSLGPPDRATGELFF. CDR3 sequence (DNA): TGCGCCAGCAGCTTGGGCCCCCCCGACAGGGCCACCGGGGAGCTGTTTTTT. This chain links TRBV5-1 with TRBJ2-2; TRBD1 matches 7 bases. V trimming: 0 bases; J trimming: 4 bases; junction bases outside the gene matches: 9. Per the germline V gene, CDR1 is SGHRS and CDR2 is YFSETQ. This CDR3 has 17 amino acids.

The chain links TRBV2 to TRBJ1-3, with no clear D. Germline values: CDR1 SNHLY, CDR2 FYNNEI. The V end was cut by 7 bases, the J end by 0 bases, with 13 bases between. This CDR3 spans 15 amino acids. The DNA of the CDR3 is TGTGCCAGCACGTCCCCCCTGTTCTCTGGAAACACCATATATTTT. Translation: CASTSPLFSGNTIYF.

The rearrangement joins TRBV9 to TRBJ1-1; 7 nucleotides match TRBD1. V trimming: 2 bases; J trimming: 7 bases; junction bases outside the gene matches: 2. The germline V gene has CDR1 SGDLS and CDR2 YYNGEE. The CDR3 totals 12 residues. DNA for the CDR3: TGTGCCAGCAGCGTCGACAGGGATGAAGCTTTCTTT. It yields the protein CASSVDRDEAFF.

This clone was observed a handful of times. The gene calls are TRBV7-3 and TRBJ2-6, with a possible D match to TRBD2 (5 bases). The CDR3 has 13 residues. Germline CDR1 and CDR2: SGHTA and FQGTGA. The CDR3 loop reads CAGRGPGANVLTF. The CDR3 nucleotides are TGTGCGGGTAGAGGGCCAGGGGCCAACGTCCTGACTTTC.

The CDR3 here is CASSAGLAIHEQYF. The CDR3, as DNA: TGTGCCAGCAGTGCGGGACTAGCGATCCACGAGCAGTACTTC. This chain links TRBV2 with TRBJ2-7, with 10 bases fitting TRBD2. CDR1 is SNHLY and CDR2 is FYNNEI in the germline V gene. J gave up 5 bases and V 4 bases, and 5 bases lay outside the gene matches. The CDR3 length is 14 residues.

The chain employs TRBV6-4 and TRBJ2-5; 7 bases are a match to TRBD1. Germline V lookup: CDR1 MRHNA, CDR2 SNTAGT. This CDR3 contains 15 residues. V shed 5 bases, J shed 4 bases, and the junction held 10 bases outside the gene matches. The CDR3 sequence is CASSRQGGVGETQYF. CDR3 nucleotide sequence: TGTGCCAGCAGTCGACAGGGTGGAGTCGGAGAGACCCAGTACTTC.

This clone was observed a few times. The gene calls are TRBV30 and TRBJ1-4; D might be TRBD1 (5 bases). CDR1 and CDR2 from the germline V gene are GTSNPN and SVGIG (reference sequence). The CDR3 totals 15 residues. Trimming cost V 0 bases and J 4 bases, with 12 bases left between them. The CDR3 loop is CAWSVLAGINEKLFF. Here the CDR3 DNA reads TGTGCCTGGAGTGTACTGGCAGGGATTAATGAAAAACTGTTTTTT.

The rearrangement links TRBV13 to TRBJ2-6, with a possible D match to TRBD1 (6 bases). Trimming pared 5 bases from V and 0 bases from J, leaving 17 bases between. The CDR3 is made up of 18 amino acids. Germline V gene data show CDR1 as PRHDT and CDR2 as FYEKMQ (reference sequence). The CDR3 nucleotides are TGTGCCAGCAGCCCGCGACAGGAGTCCTTCTCTGGGGCCAACGTCCTGACTTTC. As protein: CASSPRQESFSGANVLTF.

This rearrangement joins TRBV11-2 to TRBJ2-1; 11 bases are shared with TRBD2. The junction had 3 bases not matched to a gene; V was cut back by 3 bases and J by 8 bases. The CDR3 length is 14 residues. Germline V gene sequence: CDR1 SGHAT, CDR2 FQNNGV. CDR3 loop: CASSFTSGSYEQFF. The CDR3 coding sequence is TGTGCCAGCAGCTTCACTAGCGGGAGCTATGAGCAGTTCTTC. The entire variable domain, with the rest obtained from reference TRBV11-2 and TRBJ2-1, is as follows: EAGVAQSPRYKIIEKRQSVAFWCNPISGHATLYWYQQILGQGPKLLIQFQNNGVVDDSQLPKDRFSAERLKGVDSTLKIQPAKLEDSAVYLCASSFTSGSYEQFFGPGTRLTVL.

Only one count was recorded for this clone. The V and J genes are TRBV7-9 and TRBJ2-1; D is possibly TRBD2 (6 bases). The V and J ends lost 5 bases and 6 bases respectively, with 20 bases between them. Germline CDR1 reads SEHNR; CDR2 reads FQNEAQ (reference sequence). CDR3 length: 16 residues. The CDR3 loop reads CASSGRRVEATNEQFF. The CDR3 nucleotides read TGTGCCAGCAGCGGGAGGAGGGTCGAAGCTACCAATGAGCAGTTCTTC.

The genes are TRBV25-1 and TRBJ1-5; TRBD1 aligns across 7 bases. CDR1 and CDR2 (germline): MGHDK, SYGVNS. The J segment lost 16 bases and the V segment lost 2 bases, leaving 11 bases of the junction unmatched. This CDR3 has 13 amino acids. The CDR3 reads CASSEGGTEVPHF. DNA for the CDR3: TGTGCCAGCAGTGAAGGGGGGACAGAAGTCCCACATTTT.

The J gene is TRBJ2-1, the V gene TRBV24-1, with 8 nucleotides matching TRBD2. Germline loops: CDR1 KGHDR, CDR2 SFDVKD. CDR3 size: 16 residues. V lost 4 bases, J lost 2 bases, and 6 bases stayed unmatched. CDR3 in DNA: TGTGCCACCAGTGAAGGGAGACTAGCGCCCTACAATGAGCAGTTCTTC. Translated: CATSEGRLAPYNEQFF.